Detailed here is one TCR beta chain. Library preparation (for TCRbeta) was performed with unique molecular identifiers. TCRdb passed the PCR reads through MiXCR, listing each CDR3 protein once. The table records around 800,000 distinct CDR3 sequences, roughly 16% of them present only once. This sample is part of a study of T-cell reconstitution after alpha-beta-depleted transplantation in children. The CDR3 is made up of 16 amino acids. Per germline, CDR1 SNHLY and CDR2 FYNNEI. Trimming took off 5 bases at V and 0 bases at J, with 15 bases between the two ends. This TCR was sampled from a male patient younger than 18 who had a stem cell transplant for acute lymphoblastic leukemia, so the T cells may come from the graft donor. This chain uses TRBV2 with TRBJ2-3; no clear D. Specimen: PBMCs, mostly from graft donor cells, collected 360 days after TCRalphabeta/CD19-depleted stem cell transplant. CDR3: CASSSKARTSTDTQYF. The CDR3 region has the DNA TGTGCCAGCAGTTCGAAAGCGAGAACTAGCACAGATACGCAGTATTTT. Based on the CDR3 plus reference TRBV2 and TRBJ2-3, the full variable domain is EPEVTQTPSHQVTQMGQEVILRCVPISNHLYFYWYRQILGQKVEFLVSFYNNEISEKSEIFDDQFSVERPDGSNFTLKIRSTKLEDSAMYFCASSSKARTSTDTQYFGPGTRLTVL.